This T cell receptor beta chain was obtained from a study of cytomegalovirus exposure and HLA in healthy donors. Remarks on this clone: The antigen is undetermined.

PCR was performed using 60 Vbeta and 13 Jbeta primers. Libraries were prepared by immunoSEQ multiplex PCR; TCRdb keeps only in-frame clonotypes and omits some of them. The table records approximately 150,000 clones, about 80% of them present only once. Broader study findings: With later analysis, a missense DCLRE1C variant became linked to TCR beta V- and J-gene trimming. It is likely that the observed cluster of highly shared sequence variants was a sequencing artifact.

Germline V gives CDR1 MNHNS, CDR2 SASEGT. Trimming at V came to 8 bases and at J to 5 bases, leaving 12 bases not matched to a gene. This CDR3 region has 15 residues. Specimen: PBMCs. This chain joins TRBV6-1 and TRBJ2-1; TRBD2 agrees at 7 bases. This clonotype was obtained from a man younger than 35 in good health and CMV-seropositive. CDR3 sequence: CASGHDMGGDNEQFF. The CDR3 bases are TGTGCCAGCGGCCACGATATGGGGGGGGACAATGAGCAGTTCTTC.